This T cell receptor (beta chain) came from a study of T cell repertoires in cytomegalovirus infection. A single record per CDR3 protein comes from TCRdb applying MiXCR to the reads. The table has roughly 920,000 distinct CDR3 sequences, roughly 31% seen once; the top ten hold 13%. In germline, CDR1 is SGHTA, CDR2 FQGNSA. The CDR3 totals 17 residues. J gave up 6 bases and V 5 bases, and 11 bases lay outside the gene matches. This clonotype came up many times. Its antigen is as yet unknown. V usage is TRBV7-2 and J usage is TRBJ2-6, with 9 positions matching TRBD1. This receptor was taken from a human donor in good health (CMV status not recorded). Some clones in this sample may be carry-over from other donors' samples. The sample in question was cultured CD8+ T cells from PBMCs, obtained from culture after CMV antigen stimulation. CDR3 loop: CASSLGTGPSEANVLTF. The CDR3 region has the DNA TGTGCCAGCAGCCTCGGGACAGGGCCCTCGGAGGCCAACGTCCTGACTTTC.